The 11 T cell receptor beta chains in this list originate from one sample, sequenced in a study of beta chain features in type 1 diabetes. TCRB transcripts that were expressed got sequenced, as all of the isolated RNA had been reverse transcribed. The protocol was immunoSEQ multiplex PCR, while the TCRdb copy is restricted to in-frame clones and leaves out a portion. Of 300,000 to 400,000 clones in the sample, less than 9.5% were seen once. Sequencing was done on a sample of central memory CD4+ T cells from blood. The source is a young woman in good health.

This clone came up a few times. The V and J genes are TRBV28 and TRBJ2-1; D is possibly TRBD2 (6 bases). V was cut by 6 bases and J by 6 bases, with 12 bases left in between. Germline values: CDR1 MDHEN, CDR2 SYDVKM. There are 13 residues in the CDR3. The CDR3 coding sequence is TGTGCCAGCAGGGACGGGACTTCCAATGAGCAGTTCTTC. Protein: CASRDGTSNEQFF.

This clone was found a few times. This chain uses TRBV28 with TRBJ1-4, with D unresolved. CDR1 MDHEN and CDR2 SYDVKM come from the germline V gene. CDR3 length: 13 residues. V was cut by 8 bases and J by 8 bases, with 15 bases left in between. This CDR3 is CASGVQFQEKLFF. CDR3 sequence (DNA): TGTGCCAGCGGGGTCCAGTTTCAAGAAAAACTGTTTTTT. Together with reference TRBV28 and TRBJ1-4, the CDR3 gives the full variable domain: DVKVTQSSRYLVKRTGEKVFLECVQDMDHENMFWYRQDPGLGLRLIYFSYDVKMKEKGDIPEGYSVSREKKERFSLILESASTNQTSMYLCASGVQFQEKLFFGSGTQLSVL.

This clone was found a few times. V and J are TRBV11-2 and TRBJ2-5; D unclear. This CDR3 contains 14 residues. Trimming pared 1 base from V and 1 base from J, leaving 7 bases between. Germline CDR1 reads SGHAT; CDR2 reads FQNNGV. The CDR3 region is CASSLVDLQETQYF. CDR3 nucleotide sequence: TGTGCCAGCAGCTTAGTGGACCTCCAAGAGACCCAGTACTTC.

This clone showed up just a few times. The V call is TRBV27, the J call TRBJ2-5; weak D call: TRBD2 (5 bases). The CDR3 has 14 amino acids. V was clipped by 8 bases and J by 1 base, with 14 bases between them. The germline gives CDR1 MNHEY, CDR2 SMNVEV (reference sequence). The CDR3 is CASGLRGPQETQYF. The CDR3 DNA follows: TGTGCCAGCGGCCTACGGGGTCCCCAAGAGACCCAGTACTTC.

This chain joins TRBV7-9 and TRBJ2-1; D assignment may be TRBD1 or TRBD2 (5 bases each). The CDR3 runs 11 residues. V lost 5 bases and J lost 12, with 11 bases in between. Germline V lookup: CDR1 SEHNR, CDR2 FQNEAQ (reference sequence). The CDR3 DNA follows: TGTGCCAGCAGCGAAGATGGGGGGCAGTTCTTC. Translating it yields CASSEDGGQFF.

Comments on this clone: Since a much larger clone is just one base distant, this may be a read error. The chain employs TRBV11-2 and TRBJ2-7, with D unresolved. Trimming pared 5 bases from V and 3 bases from J, leaving 5 bases between. This CDR3 region has 11 residues. Germline loops: CDR1 SGHAT, CDR2 FQNNGV. The CDR3 here is CASSPHYEQYF. The CDR3 nucleotides are TGTGCCAGCAGCCCCCACTACGAGCAGTACTTC.

Only a few counts were recorded for this clone. This chain connects TRBV25-1 to TRBJ1-1, with TRBD1 as a possible D gene (6 bases). This CDR3 has 14 residues. V lost 6 bases and J lost 1, with 12 bases in between. In germline, CDR1 is MGHDK, CDR2 SYGVNS. The CDR3 region has the DNA TGTGCCAGCAGACCCCAGGGGCCGAACACTGAAGCTTTCTTT. Amino acids: CASRPQGPNTEAFF.

At least ten counts were recorded for this clone. The J gene is TRBJ2-1, the V gene TRBV19; a possible D gene is TRBD1 (5 bases). The CDR3 runs 12 residues. V dropped 6 bases and J dropped 13 bases, with 16 bases sitting between them. Germline loops: CDR1 LNHDA, CDR2 SQIVND (reference sequence). CDR3 nucleotide sequence: TGTGCCAGTAGCGTTCTAGACAGTTCCCAGTTCTTC. Protein product: CASSVLDSSQFF.

This clone was seen only a few times. CDR3: CSGGGRVYNEQFF. Here the CDR3 DNA reads TGCAGCGGCGGGGGGCGCGTCTACAATGAGCAGTTCTTC. The gene calls are TRBV29-1 and TRBJ2-1; TRBD2 agrees at 8 bases. Trimming removed 7 bases from V and 3 bases from J; junction bases left unmatched: 5. The V gene's germline CDR1 is SQVTM and CDR2 ANQGSEA. This CDR3 contains 13 residues.

This clone was observed at least ten times. CDR3 in DNA: TGCGCCAGCAGCCGGAGCGGGGTCGGCCCAGATACGCAGTATTTT. This sequence encodes CASSRSGVGPDTQYF. The genes are TRBV5-1 and TRBJ2-3, with 7 nucleotides matching TRBD2. This CDR3 contains 15 residues. Losses at the gene ends were 4 bases for V and 4 bases for J; bases not matched to a gene: 9. Germline-derived CDR1 and CDR2 are SGHRS and YFSETQ.

V is TRBV5-1 and J is TRBJ2-7, with 9 bases identical to TRBD1. This CDR3 is built from 15 residues. Trimming took 0 bases from V and 6 from J; bases not matched to a gene: 7. The V gene's germline CDR1 is SGHRS and CDR2 YFSETQ. The CDR3, as DNA: TGCGCCAGCAGCTTGGAGTTCGGGACAGGGACCGAGCAGTACTTC. It codes for CASSLEFGTGTEQYF. Using reference TRBV5-1 and TRBJ2-7 for the parts outside the CDR3, the full variable domain is KAGVTQTPRYLIKTRGQQVTLSCSPISGHRSVSWYQQTPGQGLQFLFEYFSETQRNKGNFPGRFSGRQFSNSRSEMNVSTLELGDSALYLCASSLEFGTGTEQYFGPGTRLTVT.